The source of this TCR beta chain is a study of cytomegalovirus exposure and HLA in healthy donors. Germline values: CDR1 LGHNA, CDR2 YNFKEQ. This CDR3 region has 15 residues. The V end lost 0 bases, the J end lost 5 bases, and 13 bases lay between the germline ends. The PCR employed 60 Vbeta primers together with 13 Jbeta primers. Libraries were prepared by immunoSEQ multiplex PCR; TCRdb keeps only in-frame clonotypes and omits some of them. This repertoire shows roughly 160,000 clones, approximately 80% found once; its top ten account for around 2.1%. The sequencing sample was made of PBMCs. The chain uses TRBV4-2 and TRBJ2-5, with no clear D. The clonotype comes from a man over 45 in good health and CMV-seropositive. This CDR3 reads CASSQDNELPETQYF. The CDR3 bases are TGTGCCAGCAGCCAAGATAACGAACTGCCGGAGACCCAGTACTTC.